Sequencing of this T cell receptor (beta chain) was carried out in a study of blood T cell repertoires in COVID-19. The CDR3 contains 11 residues. V lost 9 bases and J lost 8, with 13 bases in between. Germline V CDR1 and CDR2: SNHLY, FYNNEI. Sequencing was performed with immunoSEQ multiplex PCR; in TCRdb, only in-frame clones are kept and a portion is missing. The table includes 200,000 to 250,000 clones, 82% detected once. The sequenced material came from peripheral blood. This sequence joins TRBV2 and TRBJ1-2, with TRBD1 as a possible D gene (5 bases). The sequence came from a woman of 80 years or more with acute or convalescent COVID-19. In DNA form, the CDR3 reads TGTGCCAGAGGCGGGGGATTGGGCTACACCTTC. It is translated as CARGGGLGYTF.